This passage covers 23 T cell receptor beta chains from one sample sequenced in a study of T-cell reconstitution after alpha-beta-depleted transplantation in children. Unique molecular identifiers were incorporated into the prepared TCRbeta library. MiXCR, run by TCRdb on the PCR reads, gives a single entry per CDR3 protein. The table lists about 580,000 distinct CDR3 sequences, more than 20% of them singletons. The specimen was PBMCs, mostly from graft donor cells, collected 360 days after TCRalphabeta/CD19-depleted stem cell transplant. The receptor set was obtained from a boy in the first two years of life who had a stem cell transplant for acute myeloid leukemia, so the T cells may come from the graft donor.

The sample holds many counts of this clonotype. This chain links TRBV11-2 with TRBJ2-1; 14 bases align to TRBD2. CDR3 length: 14 amino acids. The germline CDR1 and CDR2 sequences are SGHAT and FQNNGV. With V trimmed by 6 bases and J by 7 bases, 2 bases remained unmatched. CDR3 coding DNA: TGTGCCAGCAGGACTAGCGGGGGGGAGAATGAGCAGTTCTTC. This codes for CASRTSGGENEQFF.

V and J are TRBV7-2 and TRBJ2-7; TRBD1 aligns across 9 bases. From germline, CDR1 is SGHTA and CDR2 FQGNSA. After removal of 5 bases from V and 1 base from J, the junction contained 6 bases not matched to a gene. The CDR3 runs 15 residues. The DNA for the CDR3 is TGTGCCAGCAGCAAGGGGGGGACAGGGTCCTACGAGCAGTACGTC. Protein product: CASSKGGTGSYEQYV.

The V and J genes are TRBV5-1 and TRBJ2-1; D could derive from TRBD1 or TRBD2 (7 bases each). Looked up from germline, CDR1 is SGHRS and CDR2 is YFSETQ. The CDR3 covers 15 residues. The V end was cut by 0 bases, the J end by 10 bases, with 17 bases between. CDR3 loop: CASSLVRTRGQEQFF. The CDR3 nucleotides read TGCGCCAGCAGCTTGGTCCGGACTAGGGGGCAGGAGCAGTTCTTC.

The rearrangement uses TRBV20-1 and TRBJ2-1; D possibly uses TRBD1 or TRBD2 (5 bases each). The CDR3 spans 14 residues. Trimming left V 6 bases short and J 5 bases short, with 17 bases between. The germline V gene encodes CDR1 DFQATT and CDR2 SNEGSKA (reference sequence). CDR3 in amino acids: CSAFTGTVNNEQFF. CDR3 DNA: TGCAGTGCGTTCACCGGGACGGTCAACAATGAGCAGTTCTTC.

As concerns this clonotype: A much larger clone differs from this one at a single base, so this may be a read error. The V gene is TRBV6-2 or TRBV6-3, the J gene TRBJ2-6; unclear D gene. Germline V lookup: CDR1 MNHEY, CDR2 SVGEGT. Trimming pared 1 base from V and 4 bases from J, leaving 23 bases between. CDR3 length: 20 amino acids. The CDR3 loop is CASSYWSTRSPFIGANVLTF. The CDR3 nucleotides read TGTGCCAGCAGTTACTGGTCTACCCGCAGCCCGTTTATAGGGGCCAACGTCCTGACTTTC.

This clonotype was seen repeatedly, ten times or more. The chain recombines TRBV6-5 with TRBJ1-2, with a possible D match to TRBD1 (5 bases). V was shortened by 6 bases and J by 5 bases, with 19 bases between the two germline ends. The CDR3 spans 15 residues. The V gene's germline CDR1 is MNHEY and CDR2 SVGAGI. DNA for the CDR3: TGTGCCAGCAGACCCCCCGGAGCAGGGCGATATGGCTACACCTTC. This translates into CASRPPGAGRYGYTF.

This clonotype was counted many times. The chain is built from TRBV12-3 or TRBV12-4 and TRBJ2-5; D possibly corresponds to TRBD2 (6 bases). There are 15 residues in the CDR3. V gave up 6 bases and J gave up 7 bases, with 21 bases separating them. CDR3 sequence: CASSLTPGLRGTQYF. The CDR3 bases are TGTGCCAGCAGCCTGACCCCGGGACTCAGAGGGACCCAGTACTTC.

The gene calls are TRBV5-1 and TRBJ2-1, with 8 nucleotides matching TRBD1. This CDR3 is 14 amino acids long. V lost 1 base to trimming and J lost 7 bases; unmatched junction nucleotides: 4. CDR1 is SGHRS, CDR2 YFSETQ, per germline. The CDR3 loop is CASSLTGGSNEQFF. For the CDR3, the DNA is TGCGCCAGCAGCTTGACAGGGGGGAGTAATGAGCAGTTCTTC.

This clonotype was detected many times. The germline gene is not matched at one end of the junction; a read error may be the cause. This chain joins TRBV5-1 and TRBJ1-2, with D uncertain. The CDR3 contains 13 residues. Germline loops: CDR1 SGHRS, CDR2 YFSETQ. Written as DNA, the CDR3 is TGTGCCAGCAGCCCAGACGGTAACTATGGCTACACCTTC. Amino acids: CASSPDGNYGYTF. The full variable domain, in which reference TRBV5-1 and TRBJ1-2 provide the parts outside the CDR3, is KAGVTQTPRYLIKTRGQQVTLSCSPISGHRSVSWYQQTPGQGLQFLFEYFSETQRNKGNFPGRFSGRQFSNSRSEMNVSTLELGDSALYLCASSPDGNYGYTFGSGTRLTVV.

This clonotype has a count of ten or more. V and J are TRBV7-2 and TRBJ1-6, with D possibly matching TRBD1 (5 bases). V was shortened by 1 base and J by 12 bases, with 16 bases between the two germline ends. The CDR3 contains 15 residues. Germline assignment: CDR1 SGHTA and CDR2 FQGNSA. The DNA of the CDR3 is TGTGCCAGCAGCTTAGGGGGCTTTCAGGGAATACCCCTCCACTTT. Translated, it gives CASSLGGFQGIPLHF.

The chain is built from TRBV12-3 or TRBV12-4 and TRBJ2-3; 10 bases agree with TRBD2. The CDR3 has 18 residues. V lost 6 bases to trimming and J lost 8 bases; unmatched junction nucleotides: 20. The CDR3 reads CASSHPPAAGGLGSTQYF. DNA of the CDR3: TGTGCCAGCAGCCACCCGCCCGCAGCGGGGGGGCTTGGGAGTACGCAGTATTTT.

This clonotype was recorded many times. The rearrangement joins TRBV29-1 to TRBJ2-7; 10 positions agree with TRBD1. The junction had 4 bases not matched to a gene; V was cut back by 0 bases and J by 2 bases. The V gene's germline CDR1 is SQVTM and CDR2 ANQGSEA. This CDR3 has 15 residues. The CDR3 DNA is TGCAGCGTTGAAGACCCCGGGACAGGGGCCTACGAGCAGTACTTC. Amino acid sequence: CSVEDPGTGAYEQYF.

This clonotype occurred many times. The chain links TRBV27 to TRBJ2-1, with 7 bases that match TRBD1. This CDR3 is built from 15 residues. The ends lost 5 bases at V and 7 bases at J; junction bases unmatched: 11. The germline gives CDR1 MNHEY, CDR2 SMNVEV (reference sequence). The CDR3 region has the DNA TGTGCCAGCAGTGCATCGAAGGGGGCAGGTAATGAGCAGTTCTTC. Residues: CASSASKGAGNEQFF.

This clonotype has at least ten counts. This chain links TRBV20-1 with TRBJ1-5; possible D gene TRBD1, 5 bases. The CDR3 runs to 13 residues. Trimming took off 1 base at V and 11 bases at J, with 15 bases between the two ends. The germline V gene encodes CDR1 DFQATT and CDR2 SNEGSKA (reference sequence). CDR3: CSARVGSGLAQHF. As DNA, the CDR3 is TGCAGTGCTAGAGTGGGGTCAGGGTTAGCCCAGCATTTT.

This clonotype was seen more than once but under ten times. The J gene is TRBJ2-3, the V gene TRBV6-1, with 8 bases identical to TRBD2. V shed 4 bases and J 3 bases; nucleotides not matched to a gene: 6. CDR3 length: 15 residues. Looked up from germline, CDR1 is MNHNS and CDR2 is SASEGT. CDR3 amino acids: CASSARGGSTDTQYF. The DNA of the CDR3 is TGTGCCAGCAGTGCCCGGGGGGGCAGTACAGATACGCAGTATTTT.

This clonotype has ten or more counts. The chain employs TRBV28 and TRBJ2-7; TRBD2 might be the D (6 bases). Germline CDR1 and CDR2: MDHEN and SYDVKM. V dropped 4 bases and J dropped 7 bases, with 32 bases sitting between them. The CDR3 length is 19 residues. The CDR3 DNA follows: TGTGCCAGCAGTTCCCGTCCCGGGGTCTTTGACCTAGGACGGGGGGAGCAGTACGTC. Its translation is CASSSRPGVFDLGRGEQYV.

The chain is built from TRBV6-5 and TRBJ2-2; 8 bases are shared with TRBD1. CDR3 size: 15 residues. Germline-derived CDR1 and CDR2 are MNHEY and SVGAGI. With V trimmed by 2 bases and J by 7 bases, 6 bases remained unmatched. This CDR3 reads CASSYVQGASGELFF. The DNA of the CDR3 is TGTGCCAGCAGTTACGTCCAGGGGGCAAGCGGGGAGCTGTTTTTT.

This clonotype was observed a handful of times. V and J are TRBV5-1 and TRBJ2-6, with 8 bases that match TRBD1. With V trimmed by 6 bases and J by 0 bases, 17 bases remained unmatched. CDR3 length: 20 residues. The germline CDR1 and CDR2 sequences are SGHRS and YFSETQ. The CDR3: CASTLPQTTGASSGANVLTF. CDR3 coding DNA: TGCGCCAGCACCCTCCCACAGACGACAGGGGCGAGCTCTGGGGCCAACGTCCTGACTTTC.

This clonotype was found a few times. This rearrangement joins TRBV20-1 to TRBJ1-5; no reliable D call. Per the germline V gene, CDR1 is DFQATT and CDR2 is SNEGSKA (reference sequence). Between the trimmed V and J ends, which lost 2 bases and 3 bases, there was a span of 8 bases. The CDR3 runs 13 residues. The CDR3 region is CSARYTDNQPQHF. CDR3 in DNA: TGCAGTGCTAGATACACAGACAATCAGCCCCAGCATTTT.

V usage is TRBV7-9 and J usage is TRBJ2-7, with 7 bases that match TRBD1. Germline V gene data show CDR1 as SEHNR and CDR2 as FQNEAQ (reference sequence). V gave up 7 bases and J gave up 1 base; unmatched junction bases: 4. CDR3 size: 13 residues. Here the CDR3 DNA reads TGTGCCAGCACCAACAGGGGTTCCTACGAGCAGTACTTC. It codes for CASTNRGSYEQYF.

CDR3 loop: CASSGGQGAAFF. Here the CDR3 DNA reads TGTGCCAGCAGCGGAGGACAGGGGGCAGCTTTCTTT. V gene TRBV3-1 combines with J gene TRBJ1-1; the match to TRBD1 covers 11 bases. This CDR3 region has 12 residues. After removal of 5 bases from V and 10 bases from J, the junction contained 3 bases not matched to a gene. CDR1 and CDR2 (germline): LGHDT, YNNKEL (reference sequence).

This clonotype was seen more than once but under ten times. The rearrangement joins TRBV11-2 to TRBJ1-1; tentative D call: TRBD1 (6 bases). This CDR3 has 14 residues. Per germline, CDR1 SGHAT and CDR2 FQNNGV. Trimming stripped 5 bases from V and 1 base from J, with 11 bases between. CDR3 DNA: TGTGCCAGCAGCCCAGGGGATTGGAACACTGAAGCTTTCTTT. Translating gives CASSPGDWNTEAFF. The complete variable domain, with remaining parts taken from reference TRBV11-2 and TRBJ1-1, reads EAGVAQSPRYKIIEKRQSVAFWCNPISGHATLYWYQQILGQGPKLLIQFQNNGVVDDSQLPKDRFSAERLKGVDSTLKIQPAKLEDSAVYLCASSPGDWNTEAFFGQGTRLTVV.

CDR3 coding DNA: TGCAGCGTTGCAGGGAAAGGAGTGAACACCATATATTTT. Its translation: CSVAGKGVNTIYF. The chain carries TRBV29-1 and TRBJ1-3; a possible D gene is TRBD1 (5 bases). The germline V and J ends were trimmed by 4 bases and 7 bases, with 14 bases remaining between them. The CDR3 totals 13 residues. The germline gives CDR1 SQVTM, CDR2 ANQGSEA.